This TCR beta chain came from a study of blood T cells in healthy people across ages. The V gene's germline CDR1 is MNHNS and CDR2 SASEGT. The CDR3 spans 16 residues. The junction had 4 bases not matched to a gene; V was cut back by 1 base and J by 2 bases. This clonotype was seen many times. Its antigen remains unknown. Sample-barcoded 5' priming and a J-beta primer mix drove a second PCR of about 6 to 11 cycles. TCRdb reprocessed the 5' RACE reads via MiXCR and lists one record per CDR3 protein. Altogether hundreds of thousands of distinct CDR3 sequences are present, around 25% being singletons, with the ten largest covering under 9.5%. Regarding the study as a whole: Not knowing donor CMV status may have confounded expanded clonotype changes. Older age coincided with a roughly linear decline in TCR beta diversity per million T cells. Long-lived donors had more naive CD4+ cells and higher diversity than aged donors.

The same sample was also used in a study of T cells of mothers and their children. From that report: At approximately 1.6 ug per 15 ul, all of the extracted RNA went into cDNA synthesis.

The genes are TRBV6-1 and TRBJ1-3, with TRBD1 identical over 8 bases. The sample comprised blood. This receptor was identified in a boy aged 5 to 17 in good health. CDR3 sequence reads: CASSEVSTGAGNTIYF. DNA of the CDR3: TGTGCCAGCAGTGAAGTATCGACAGGGGCTGGAAACACCATATATTTT.